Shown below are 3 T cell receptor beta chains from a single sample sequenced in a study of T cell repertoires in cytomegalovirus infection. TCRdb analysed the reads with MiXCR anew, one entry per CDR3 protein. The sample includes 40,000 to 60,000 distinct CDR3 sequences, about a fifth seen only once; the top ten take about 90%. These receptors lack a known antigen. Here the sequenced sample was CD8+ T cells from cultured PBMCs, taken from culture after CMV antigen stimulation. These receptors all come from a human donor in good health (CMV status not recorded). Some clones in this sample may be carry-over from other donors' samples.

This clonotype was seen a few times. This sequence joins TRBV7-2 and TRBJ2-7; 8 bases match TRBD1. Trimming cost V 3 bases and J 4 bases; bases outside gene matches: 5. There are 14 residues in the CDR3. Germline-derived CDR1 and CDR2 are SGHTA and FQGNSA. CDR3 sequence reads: CASSFSTGAYEQYF. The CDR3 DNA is TGTGCCAGCAGCTTTTCGACAGGGGCGTACGAGCAGTACTTC. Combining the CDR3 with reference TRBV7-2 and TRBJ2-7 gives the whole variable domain GAGVSQSPSNKVTEKGKDVELRCDPISGHTALYWYRQSLGQGLEFLIYFQGNSAPDKSGLPSDRFSAERTGGSVSTLTIQRTQQEDSAVYLCASSFSTGAYEQYFGPGTRLTVT.

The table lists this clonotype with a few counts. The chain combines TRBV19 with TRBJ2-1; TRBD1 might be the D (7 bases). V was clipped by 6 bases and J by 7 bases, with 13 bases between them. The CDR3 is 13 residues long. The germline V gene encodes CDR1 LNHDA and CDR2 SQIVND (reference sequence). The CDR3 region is CASSRGVTNEQFF. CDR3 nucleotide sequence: TGTGCCAGTAGCAGGGGGGTAACGAATGAGCAGTTCTTC.

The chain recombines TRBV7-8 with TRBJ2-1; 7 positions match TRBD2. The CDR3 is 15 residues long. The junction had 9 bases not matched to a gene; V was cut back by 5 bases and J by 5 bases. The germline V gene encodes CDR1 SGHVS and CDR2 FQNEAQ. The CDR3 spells CASSLGRGLNNEQFF. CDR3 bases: TGTGCCAGCAGCCTAGGGAGGGGATTGAACAATGAGCAGTTCTTC.